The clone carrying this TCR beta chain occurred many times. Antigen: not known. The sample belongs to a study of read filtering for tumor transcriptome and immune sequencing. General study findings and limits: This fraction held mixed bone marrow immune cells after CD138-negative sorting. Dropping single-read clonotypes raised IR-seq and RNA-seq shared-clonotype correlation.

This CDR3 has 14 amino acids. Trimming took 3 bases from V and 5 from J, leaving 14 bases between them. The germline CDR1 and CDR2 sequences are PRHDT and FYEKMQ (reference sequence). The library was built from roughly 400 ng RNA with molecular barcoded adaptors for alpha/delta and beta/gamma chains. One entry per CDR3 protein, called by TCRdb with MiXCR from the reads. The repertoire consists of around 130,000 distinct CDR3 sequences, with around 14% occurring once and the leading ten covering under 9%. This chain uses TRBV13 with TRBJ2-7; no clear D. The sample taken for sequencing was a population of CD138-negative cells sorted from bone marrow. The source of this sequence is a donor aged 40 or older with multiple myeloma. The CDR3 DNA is TGTGCCAGCAGCTTTGTTGATAAGCTGGACGAGCAGTACTTC. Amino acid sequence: CASSFVDKLDEQYF.